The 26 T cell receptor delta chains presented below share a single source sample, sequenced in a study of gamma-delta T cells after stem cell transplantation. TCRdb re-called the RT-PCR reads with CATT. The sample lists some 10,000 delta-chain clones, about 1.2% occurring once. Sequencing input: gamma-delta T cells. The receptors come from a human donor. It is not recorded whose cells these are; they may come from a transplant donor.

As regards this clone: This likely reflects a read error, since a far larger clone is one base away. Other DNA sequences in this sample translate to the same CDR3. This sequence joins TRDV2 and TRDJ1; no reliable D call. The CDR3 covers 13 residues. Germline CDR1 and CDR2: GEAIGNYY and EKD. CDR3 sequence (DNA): TGTGCCTGCGACACCATAGGGAGCGATAAACTCATCTTT. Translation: CACDTIGSDKLIF.

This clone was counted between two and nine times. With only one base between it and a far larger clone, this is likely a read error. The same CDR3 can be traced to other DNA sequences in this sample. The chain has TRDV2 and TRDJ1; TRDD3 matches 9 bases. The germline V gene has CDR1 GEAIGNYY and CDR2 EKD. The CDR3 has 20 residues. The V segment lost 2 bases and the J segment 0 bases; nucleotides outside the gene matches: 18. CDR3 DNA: TGTGCCTGTGACAAAGTTACTGGGGGAGAACCGACTCAGGACACCGATAAACTCATCTTT. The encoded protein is CACDKVTGGEPTQDTDKLIF.

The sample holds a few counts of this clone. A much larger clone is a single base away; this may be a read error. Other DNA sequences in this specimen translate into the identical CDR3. CDR3 sequence (DNA): TGTGCCTGTGACACCGTGCTCGGTGGGGGGTACGCGGCTAATCCCGATAAACTCATCTTT. Amino acid sequence: CACDTVLGGGYAANPDKLIF. This sequence joins TRDV2 and TRDJ1; TRDD3 might be the D (6 bases). The ends were cut back, 0 bases at V and 3 bases at J, with 28 bases in the middle. Germline values: CDR1 GEAIGNYY, CDR2 EKD. CDR3 length equals 20 residues.

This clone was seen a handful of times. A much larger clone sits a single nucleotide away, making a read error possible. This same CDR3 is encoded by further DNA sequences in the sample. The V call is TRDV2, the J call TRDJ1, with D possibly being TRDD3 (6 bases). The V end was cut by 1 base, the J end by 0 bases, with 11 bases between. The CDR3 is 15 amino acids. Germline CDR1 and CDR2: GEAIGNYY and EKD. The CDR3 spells CACDTVGGYTDKLIF. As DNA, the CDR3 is TGTGCCTGTGACACGGTGGGGGGTTACACCGATAAACTCATCTTT.

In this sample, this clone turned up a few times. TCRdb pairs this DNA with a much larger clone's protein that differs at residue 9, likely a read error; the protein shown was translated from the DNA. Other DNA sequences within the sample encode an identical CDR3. CDR3 loop: CACDSVVGGTRTATDKLIF. CDR3 nucleotide sequence: TGCGCCTGTGACTCGGTGGTGGGGGGTACGCGGACTGCCACCGATAAACTCATCTTT. This chain joins TRDV2 and TRDJ1, with a weak D call TRDD3 (6 bases). The germline V gene encodes CDR1 GEAIGNYY and CDR2 EKD. The CDR3 sequence is 19 residues long.

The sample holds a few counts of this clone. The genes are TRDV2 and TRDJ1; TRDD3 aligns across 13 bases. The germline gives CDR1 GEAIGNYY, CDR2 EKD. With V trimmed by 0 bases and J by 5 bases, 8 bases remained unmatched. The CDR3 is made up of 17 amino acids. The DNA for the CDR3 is TGTGCCTGTGACACCGTGGGTACTGGGGGATACGAGGATAAACTCATCTTT. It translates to CACDTVGTGGYEDKLIF.

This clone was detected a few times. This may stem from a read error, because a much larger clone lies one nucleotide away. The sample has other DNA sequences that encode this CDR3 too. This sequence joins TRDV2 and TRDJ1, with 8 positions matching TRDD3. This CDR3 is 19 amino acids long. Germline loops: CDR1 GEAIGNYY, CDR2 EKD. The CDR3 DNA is TGTGCCTGTGACACCGTTGGGGGATTAGGGGGAAACTACACCGATAAACTCATCTTC. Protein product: CACDTVGGLGGNYTDKLIF.

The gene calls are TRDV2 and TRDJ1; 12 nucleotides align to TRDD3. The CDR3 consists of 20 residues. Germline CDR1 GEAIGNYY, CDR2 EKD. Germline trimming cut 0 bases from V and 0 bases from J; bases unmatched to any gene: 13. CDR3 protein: CACDTIGLGDTPLNTDKLIF. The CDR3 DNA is TGTGCCTGTGACACCATAGGCCTGGGGGATACGCCCTTGAACACCGATAAACTCATCTTT.

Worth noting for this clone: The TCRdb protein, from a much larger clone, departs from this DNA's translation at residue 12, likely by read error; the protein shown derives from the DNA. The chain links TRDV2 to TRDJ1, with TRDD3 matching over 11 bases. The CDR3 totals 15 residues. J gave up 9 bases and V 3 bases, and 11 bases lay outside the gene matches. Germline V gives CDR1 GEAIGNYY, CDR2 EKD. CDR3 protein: CACDAIGGYEDELIF. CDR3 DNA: TGTGCCTGTGACGCTATTGGGGGATACGAGGATGAACTCATCTTT.

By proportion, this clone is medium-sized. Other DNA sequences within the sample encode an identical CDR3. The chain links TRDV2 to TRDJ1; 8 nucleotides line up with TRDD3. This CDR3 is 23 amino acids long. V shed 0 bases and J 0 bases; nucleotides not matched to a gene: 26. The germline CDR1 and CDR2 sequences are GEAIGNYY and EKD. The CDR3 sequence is CACDTVAPNPLSGGPMYTDKLIF. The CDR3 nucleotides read TGTGCCTGTGACACCGTGGCGCCAAACCCGCTTTCTGGGGGACCCATGTACACCGATAAACTCATCTTT.

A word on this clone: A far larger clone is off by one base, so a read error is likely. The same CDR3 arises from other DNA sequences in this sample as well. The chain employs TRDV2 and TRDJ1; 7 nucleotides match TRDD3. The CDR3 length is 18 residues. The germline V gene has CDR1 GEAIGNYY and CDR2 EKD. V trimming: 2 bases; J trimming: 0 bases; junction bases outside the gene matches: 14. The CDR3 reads CACDMVTGGSLYTDKLIF. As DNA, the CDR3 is TGTGCCTGTGACATGGTTACCGGGGGATCTTTGTACACCGATAAACTCATCTTT.

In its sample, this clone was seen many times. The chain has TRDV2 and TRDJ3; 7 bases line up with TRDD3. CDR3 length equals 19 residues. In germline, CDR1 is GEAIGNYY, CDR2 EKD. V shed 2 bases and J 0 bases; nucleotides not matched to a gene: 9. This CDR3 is CACDKLGGESSWDTRQMFF. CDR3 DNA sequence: TGTGCCTGTGACAAGCTGGGGGGCGAGAGCTCCTGGGACACCCGACAGATGTTTTTC.

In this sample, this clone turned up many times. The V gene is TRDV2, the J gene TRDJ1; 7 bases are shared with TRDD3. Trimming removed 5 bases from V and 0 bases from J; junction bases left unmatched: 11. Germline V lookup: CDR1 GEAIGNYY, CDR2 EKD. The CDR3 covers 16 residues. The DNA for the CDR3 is TGTGCCTGTGTCGGACTGGGGAATGAGTACACCGATAAACTCATCTTT. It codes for CACVGLGNEYTDKLIF.

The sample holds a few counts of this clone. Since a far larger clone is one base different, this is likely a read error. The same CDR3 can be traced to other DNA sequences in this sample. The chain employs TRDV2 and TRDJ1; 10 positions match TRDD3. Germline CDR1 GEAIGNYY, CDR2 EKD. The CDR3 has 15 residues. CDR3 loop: CACDTLLGDTDKLIF. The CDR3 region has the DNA TGTGCTTGTGACACCTTACTGGGGGATACCGATAAACTCATCTTT.

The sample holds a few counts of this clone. For the CDR3, the DNA is TGTGCCTGTGACACGGTACCGGGGGTTTACACCGATAAACTCATCTTT. Its translation is CACDTVPGVYTDKLIF. The chain recombines TRDV2 with TRDJ1, with D possibly being TRDD3 (5 bases). V lost 1 base, J lost 0 bases, and 14 bases lay in between. From germline, CDR1 is GEAIGNYY and CDR2 EKD. The CDR3 is 16 residues long.

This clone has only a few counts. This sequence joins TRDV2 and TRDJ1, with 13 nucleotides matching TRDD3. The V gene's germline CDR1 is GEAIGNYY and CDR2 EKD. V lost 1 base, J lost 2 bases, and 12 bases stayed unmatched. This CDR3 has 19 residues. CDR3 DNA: TGTGCCTGTGACACGGTAAGACTGGGGGATACGCTGGGGACCGATAAACTCATCTTT. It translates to CACDTVRLGDTLGTDKLIF.

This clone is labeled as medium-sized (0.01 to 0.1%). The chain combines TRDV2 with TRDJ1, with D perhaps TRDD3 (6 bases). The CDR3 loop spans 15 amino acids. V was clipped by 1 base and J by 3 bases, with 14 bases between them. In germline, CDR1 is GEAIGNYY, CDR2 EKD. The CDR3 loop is CACDTLLGAADKLIF. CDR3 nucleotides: TGTGCCTGTGACACTTTACTGGGAGCGGCCGATAAACTCATCTTT.

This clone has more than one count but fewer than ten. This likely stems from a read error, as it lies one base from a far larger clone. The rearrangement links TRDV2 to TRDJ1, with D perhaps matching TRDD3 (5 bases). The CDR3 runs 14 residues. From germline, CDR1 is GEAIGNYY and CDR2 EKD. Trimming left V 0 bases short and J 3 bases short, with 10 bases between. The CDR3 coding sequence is TGTGCCTGTGACACCATACTGGCCGCCGATAAACTCATCTTT. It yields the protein CACDTILAADKLIF.

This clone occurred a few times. The CDR3 nucleotides read TGTGCCTGTGACCCTCTGTTGGTGGGGGATACGCCCTTGAACACCGATAAACTCATCTTT. Encoded protein: CACDPLLVGDTPLNTDKLIF. The chain is built from TRDV2 and TRDJ1; 11 bases match TRDD3. The germline CDR1 and CDR2 sequences are GEAIGNYY and EKD. V was clipped by 3 bases and J by 0 bases; unmatched bases: 17. This CDR3 comprises 20 residues.

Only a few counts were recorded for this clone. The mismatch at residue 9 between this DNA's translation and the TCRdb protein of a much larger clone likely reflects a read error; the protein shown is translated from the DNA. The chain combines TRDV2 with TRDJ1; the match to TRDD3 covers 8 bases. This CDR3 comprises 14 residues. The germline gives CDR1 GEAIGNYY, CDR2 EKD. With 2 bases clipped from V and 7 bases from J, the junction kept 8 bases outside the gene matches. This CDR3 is CACDNVLGGSKLIF. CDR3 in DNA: TGTGCCTGTGACAACGTACTGGGGGGTAGTAAACTCATCTTT.

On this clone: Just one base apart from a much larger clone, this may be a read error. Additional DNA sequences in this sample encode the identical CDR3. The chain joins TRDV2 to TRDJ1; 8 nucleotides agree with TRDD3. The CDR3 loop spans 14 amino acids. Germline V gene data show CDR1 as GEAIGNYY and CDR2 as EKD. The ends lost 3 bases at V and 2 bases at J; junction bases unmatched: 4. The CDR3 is CACDPLGDTDKLIF. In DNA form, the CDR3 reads TGTGCCTGTGACCCCTTGGGGGATACCGATAAACTCATCTTT.

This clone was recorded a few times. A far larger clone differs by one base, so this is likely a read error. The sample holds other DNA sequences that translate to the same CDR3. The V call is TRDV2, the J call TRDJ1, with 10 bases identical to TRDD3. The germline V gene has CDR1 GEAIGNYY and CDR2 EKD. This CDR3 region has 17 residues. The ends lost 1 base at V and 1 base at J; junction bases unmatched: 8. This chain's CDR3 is CACDTLGDIRGTDKLIF. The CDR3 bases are TGTGCCTGTGACACGCTGGGGGATATCCGCGGCACCGATAAACTCATCTTT.

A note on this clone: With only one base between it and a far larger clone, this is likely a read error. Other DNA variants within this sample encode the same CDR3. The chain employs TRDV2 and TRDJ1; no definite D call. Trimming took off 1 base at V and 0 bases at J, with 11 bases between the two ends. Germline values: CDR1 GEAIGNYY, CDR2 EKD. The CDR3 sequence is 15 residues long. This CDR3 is CACDTVGNYTDKLIF. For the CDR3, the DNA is TGTGCCTGTGACACTGTAGGGAACTACACCGATAAACTCATCTTT.

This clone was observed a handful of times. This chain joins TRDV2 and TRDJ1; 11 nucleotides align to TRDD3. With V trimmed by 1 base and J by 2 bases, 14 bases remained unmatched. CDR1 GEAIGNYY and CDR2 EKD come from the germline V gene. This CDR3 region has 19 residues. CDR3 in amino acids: CACDTLAILGDKRTDKLIF. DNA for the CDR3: TGTGCCTGTGACACGCTCGCTATACTGGGGGATAAAAGGACCGATAAACTCATCTTT.

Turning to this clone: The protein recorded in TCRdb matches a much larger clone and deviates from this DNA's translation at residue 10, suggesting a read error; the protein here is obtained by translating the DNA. CDR3 region: CACDTAEGMGSWDTRQMFF. CDR3 in DNA: TGTGCCTGTGACACCGCGGAGGGGATGGGCTCCTGGGACACCCGACAGATGTTTTTC. V is TRDV2 and J is TRDJ3; maybe TRDD3 (6 bases). In germline, CDR1 is GEAIGNYY, CDR2 EKD. V was pared by 0 bases and J by 0 bases, with 14 bases between. The CDR3 is 19 residues long.

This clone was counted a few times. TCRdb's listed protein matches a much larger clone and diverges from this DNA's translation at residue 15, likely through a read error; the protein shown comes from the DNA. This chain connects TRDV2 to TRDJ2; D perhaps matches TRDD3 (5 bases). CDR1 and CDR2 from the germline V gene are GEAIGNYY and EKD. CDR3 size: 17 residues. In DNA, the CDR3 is TGTGCCTGTGACACCGTGCGGGGGCAAGCTTTGACAGCACAACCCTTCTTT. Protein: CACDTVRGQALTAQPFF.